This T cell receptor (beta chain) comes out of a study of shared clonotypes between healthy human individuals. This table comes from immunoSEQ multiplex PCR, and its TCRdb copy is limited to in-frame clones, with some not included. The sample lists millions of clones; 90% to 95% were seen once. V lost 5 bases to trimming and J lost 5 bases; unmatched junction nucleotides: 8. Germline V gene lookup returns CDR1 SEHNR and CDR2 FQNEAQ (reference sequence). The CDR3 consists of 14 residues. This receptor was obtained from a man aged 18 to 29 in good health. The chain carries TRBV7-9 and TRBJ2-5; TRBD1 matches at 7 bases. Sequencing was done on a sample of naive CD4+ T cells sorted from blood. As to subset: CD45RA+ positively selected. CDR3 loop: CASSGDSLGETQYF. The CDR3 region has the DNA TGTGCCAGCAGCGGGGACAGTTTAGGGGAGACCCAGTACTTC.